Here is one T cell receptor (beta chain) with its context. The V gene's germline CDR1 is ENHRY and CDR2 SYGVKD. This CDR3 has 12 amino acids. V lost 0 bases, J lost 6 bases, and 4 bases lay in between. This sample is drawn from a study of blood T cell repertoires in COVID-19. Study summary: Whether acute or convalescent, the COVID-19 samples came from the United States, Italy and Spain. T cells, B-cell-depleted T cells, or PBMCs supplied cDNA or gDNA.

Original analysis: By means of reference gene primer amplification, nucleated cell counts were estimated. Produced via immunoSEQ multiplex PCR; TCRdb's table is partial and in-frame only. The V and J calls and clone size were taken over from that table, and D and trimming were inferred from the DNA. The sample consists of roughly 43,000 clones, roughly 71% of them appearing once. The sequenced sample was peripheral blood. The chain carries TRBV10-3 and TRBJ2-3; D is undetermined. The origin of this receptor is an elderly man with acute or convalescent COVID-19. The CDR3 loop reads CAISESSDTQYF. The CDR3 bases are TGTGCCATCAGTGAGTCTAGCGATACGCAGTATTTT.